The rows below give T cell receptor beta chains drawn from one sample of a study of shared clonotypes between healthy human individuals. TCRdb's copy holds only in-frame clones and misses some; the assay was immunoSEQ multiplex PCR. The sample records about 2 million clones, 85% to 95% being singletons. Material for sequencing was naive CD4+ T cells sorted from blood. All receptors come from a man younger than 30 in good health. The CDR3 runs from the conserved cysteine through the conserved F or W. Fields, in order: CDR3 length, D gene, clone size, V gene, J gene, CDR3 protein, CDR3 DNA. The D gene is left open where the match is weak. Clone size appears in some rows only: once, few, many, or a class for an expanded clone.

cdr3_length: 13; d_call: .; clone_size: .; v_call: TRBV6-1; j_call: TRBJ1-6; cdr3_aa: CASLLVDNSPLHF; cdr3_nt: TGTGCCAGCTTACTCGTCGATAATTCACCCCTCCACTTT
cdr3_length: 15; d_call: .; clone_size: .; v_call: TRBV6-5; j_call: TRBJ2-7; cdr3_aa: CASSYDGQGPYEQYF; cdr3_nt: TGTGCCAGCAGTTACGACGGGCAGGGACCCTACGAGCAGTACTTC
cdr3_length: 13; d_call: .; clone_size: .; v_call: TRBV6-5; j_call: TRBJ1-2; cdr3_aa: CASSQGPRYGYTF; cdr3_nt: TGTGCCAGCAGTCAGGGACCACGCTATGGCTACACCTTC
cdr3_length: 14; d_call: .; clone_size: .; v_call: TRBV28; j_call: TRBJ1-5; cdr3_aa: CASRSGQSNQPQHF; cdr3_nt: TGTGCCAGCAGGAGTGGGCAGTCAAATCAGCCCCAGCATTTT
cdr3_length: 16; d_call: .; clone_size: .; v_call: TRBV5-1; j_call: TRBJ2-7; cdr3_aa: CASSLNTDPAVGEQYF; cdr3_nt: TGCGCCAGCAGCTTAAACACGGACCCTGCCGTAGGGGAGCAGTACTTC
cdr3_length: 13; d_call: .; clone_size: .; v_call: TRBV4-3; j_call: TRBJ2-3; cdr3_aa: CASSQGRGDTQYF; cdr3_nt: TGCGCCAGCAGCCAAGGTCGAGGCGATACGCAGTATTTT
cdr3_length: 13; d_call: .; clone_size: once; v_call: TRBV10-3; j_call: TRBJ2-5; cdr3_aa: CAISVSGQETQYF; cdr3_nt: TGTGCCATCAGTGTGAGCGGTCAAGAGACCCAGTACTTC
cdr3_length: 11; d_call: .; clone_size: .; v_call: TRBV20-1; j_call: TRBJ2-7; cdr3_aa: CSARDGNTGHF; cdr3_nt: TGCAGTGCTAGAGATGGTAATACGGGGCACTTC
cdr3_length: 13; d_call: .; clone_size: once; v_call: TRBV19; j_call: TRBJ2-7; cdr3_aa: CASSPNGAYEQYF; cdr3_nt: TGTGCCAGTAGTCCTAACGGCGCGTACGAGCAGTACTTC
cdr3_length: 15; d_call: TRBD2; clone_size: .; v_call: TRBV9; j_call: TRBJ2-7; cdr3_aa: CASSPRLAGVHEQYF; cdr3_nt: TGTGCCAGCAGCCCCCGACTAGCGGGAGTCCACGAGCAGTACTTC
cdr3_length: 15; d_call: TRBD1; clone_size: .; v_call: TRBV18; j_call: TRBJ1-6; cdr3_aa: CASSSTGTGDSPLHF; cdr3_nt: TGTGCCAGCTCATCCACAGGGACAGGTGATTCACCCCTCCACTTT
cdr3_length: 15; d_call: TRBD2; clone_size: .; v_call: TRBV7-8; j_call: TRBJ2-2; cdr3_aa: CASSQAGTGAGELFF; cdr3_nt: TGTGCCAGCAGCCAAGCGGGAACGGGGGCCGGGGAGCTGTTTTTT
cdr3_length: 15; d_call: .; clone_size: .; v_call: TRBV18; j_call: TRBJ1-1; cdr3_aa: CASSPMDSQYTEAFF; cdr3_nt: TGTGCCAGCTCACCAATGGACAGCCAATACACTGAAGCTTTCTTT
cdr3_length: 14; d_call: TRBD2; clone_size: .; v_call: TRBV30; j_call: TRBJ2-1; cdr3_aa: CAGGLAGSYNEQFF; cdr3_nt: TGTGCCGGGGGACTAGCGGGGTCCTACAATGAGCAGTTCTTC
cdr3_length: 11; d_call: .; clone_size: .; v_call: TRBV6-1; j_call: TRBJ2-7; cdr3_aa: CASSERTEQYF; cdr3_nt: TGTGCCAGCAGTGAAAGGACCGAGCAGTACTTC
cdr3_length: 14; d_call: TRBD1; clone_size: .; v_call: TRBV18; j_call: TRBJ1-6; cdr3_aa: CASSLDRGNSPLHF; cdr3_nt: TGTGCCAGCTCCCTCGACAGGGGGAATTCACCCCTCCACTTT
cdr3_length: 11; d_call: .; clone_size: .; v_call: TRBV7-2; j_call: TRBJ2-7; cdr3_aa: CASSRWSEQYF; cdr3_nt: TGTGCCAGCAGCAGATGGAGCGAGCAGTACTTC
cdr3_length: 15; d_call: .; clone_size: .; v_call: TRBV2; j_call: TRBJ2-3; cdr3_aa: CASSRWGPGTDTQYF; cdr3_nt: TGTGCCAGCAGCCGATGGGGACCCGGCACAGATACGCAGTATTTT